This T cell receptor beta chain was sequenced during a study of control samples from healthy donors and cancer patients. The CDR3 extends over 16 amino acids. The germline CDR1 and CDR2 sequences are KGHDR and SFDVKD. The trim removed 10 bases at V and 5 bases at J, leaving 11 bases unmatched. Profiling relied on immunoSEQ multiplex PCR, and the TCRdb table lists in-frame clones only, not all of them. The sample lists 70,000 to 85,000 clones, approximately 82% occurring once. V and J are TRBV24-1 and TRBJ2-1, with TRBD1 identical over 12 bases. This clonotype was obtained from a man aged 55-75 years with head and neck cancer. The sample consisted of PBMCs. The CDR3 spells CATSITGQGAHNEQFF. In nucleotides, the CDR3 is TGTGCCACTTCGATTACGGGACAGGGGGCCCACAATGAGCAGTTCTTC.